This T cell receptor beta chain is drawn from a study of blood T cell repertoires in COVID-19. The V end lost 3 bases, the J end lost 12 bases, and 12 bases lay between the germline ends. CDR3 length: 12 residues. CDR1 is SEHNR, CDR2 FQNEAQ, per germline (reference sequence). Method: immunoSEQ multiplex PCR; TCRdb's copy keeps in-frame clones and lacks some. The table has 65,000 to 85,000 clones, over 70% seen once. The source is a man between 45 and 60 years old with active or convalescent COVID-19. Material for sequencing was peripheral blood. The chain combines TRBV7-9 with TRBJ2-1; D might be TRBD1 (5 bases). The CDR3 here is CASSLDNQGQFF. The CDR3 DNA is TGTGCCAGCAGCTTGGACAATCAGGGGCAGTTCTTC.